What follows are 7 T cell receptor beta chains derived from one specimen sequenced in a study of vaccination and CD4 T cells after COVID-19. Treatment meaning: approximately nine-day PBMC culture with coronavirus spike peptide pools or control peptides (ViraFEST assay). For these receptors, no antigen is known. The Oncomine TCR Beta short-read assay was what sequenced the DNA obtained from cultured CD4+ T cells. A single record per CDR3 protein comes from TCRdb applying MiXCR to the PCR reads. The data hold some 15,000 distinct CDR3 sequences, with around half observed a single time. The sequenced material came from CD4+ T cells from blood, cultured in vitro. Receptor source: a human donor who had recovered from COVID-19.

This chain uses TRBV4-1 with TRBJ1-5; no clear D gene. The CDR3 runs 15 residues. V dropped 0 bases and J dropped 4 bases, with 10 bases sitting between them. Germline V gene lookup returns CDR1 MGHRA and CDR2 YSYEKL. The CDR3 sequence: CASSQERQRNQPQHF. CDR3 coding DNA: TGCGCCAGCAGCCAAGAGAGGCAGCGGAATCAGCCCCAGCATTTT.

The chain uses TRBV6-2 or TRBV6-3 and TRBJ2-2; 8 bases map to TRBD2. From germline, CDR1 is MNHEY and CDR2 SVGEGT. CDR3 length: 16 amino acids. The V and J ends lost 0 bases and 5 bases, in that order; junction bases with no gene match: 5. The CDR3 reads CASSYSSASGTGELFF. CDR3 nucleotides: TGTGCCAGCAGTTACTCGAGTGCTAGCGGGACCGGGGAGCTGTTTTTT.

The chain links TRBV12-3 or TRBV12-4 to TRBJ1-2; TRBD1 agrees at 12 bases. Trimming removed 5 bases from V and 7 bases from J; junction bases left unmatched: 11. The CDR3 is 16 amino acids. CDR3: CASSAGTGGAGSGYTF. The CDR3 nucleotides are TGTGCCAGCAGTGCCGGGACAGGGGGCGCAGGGTCTGGCTACACCTTC.

This clonotype was found a few times. The gene calls are TRBV24-1 and TRBJ1-2; D uncertain. Trimming took off 3 bases at V and 5 bases at J, with 15 bases between the two ends. Germline loops: CDR1 KGHDR, CDR2 SFDVKD. The length of the CDR3 is 15 residues. DNA of the CDR3: TGTGCCACCAGTGATCTCTTACCCCGGCGGTATGGCTACACCTTC. Its protein is CATSDLLPRRYGYTF.

The V gene is TRBV19, the J gene TRBJ1-3, with D maybe TRBD1 (5 bases). The CDR3 has 14 residues. V dropped 5 bases and J dropped 8 bases, with 16 bases sitting between them. Germline V lookup: CDR1 LNHDA, CDR2 SQIVND (reference sequence). CDR3 protein: CASSSGTSRHTIYF. The CDR3 bases are TGTGCCAGTAGTTCCGGGACCTCTCGCCACACCATATATTTT.

The V and J genes are TRBV20-1 and TRBJ2-2; D call uncertain. Looked up from germline, CDR1 is DFQATT and CDR2 is SNEGSKA (reference sequence). The CDR3 sequence is 13 residues long. V lost 2 bases and J lost 0, with 4 bases in between. The CDR3 region has the DNA TGCAGTGCTAGATCGCCGAACACCGGGGAGCTGTTTTTT. This encodes CSARSPNTGELFF.

This rearrangement joins TRBV11-1 to TRBJ1-6; the match to TRBD1 covers 8 bases. The CDR3 runs to 16 residues. Germline V gives CDR1 SGHAT, CDR2 FQDESV (reference sequence). V lost 2 bases and J lost 8; bases outside the gene matches: 8. The DNA of the CDR3 is TGTGCCAGCAGCTTATCACGGACAGGGCCTGATTCACCCCTCCACTTT. Protein: CASSLSRTGPDSPLHF.